These 22 T cell receptor beta chains originate from one sample sequenced in a study of identical twins. Each CDR3 protein gets one entry after TCRdb re-called the 5' RACE reads with MiXCR. The table lists 1.5 million or so distinct CDR3 sequences, 25% to 35% of them singletons. Sequenced sample: cord blood. The origin of the receptors is a newborn girl in good health.

In this sample, this clonotype turned up a few times. V is TRBV10-3 and J is TRBJ2-7; possible D gene TRBD2, 6 bases. Germline V gene sequence: CDR1 ENHRY, CDR2 SYGVKD. V was cut by 6 bases and J by 0 bases, with 9 bases left in between. CDR3 length equals 13 residues. In DNA form, the CDR3 reads TGTGCCATCAGGGGACTCAGCTCCTACGAGCAGTACTTC. Amino acids: CAIRGLSSYEQYF.

In its sample, this clonotype was seen many times. The V call is TRBV20-1, the J call TRBJ2-7, with D unclear. CDR1 is DFQATT, CDR2 SNEGSKA, per germline (reference sequence). Trimming took 6 bases from V and 1 from J, leaving 10 bases between them. This CDR3 spans 12 amino acids. CDR3 sequence (DNA): TGCAGTGCAAAGAGAGGATCCTACGAGCAGTACTTC. Translating gives CSAKRGSYEQYF.

This clonotype appeared once. The V call is TRBV10-2, the J call TRBJ2-1; the D gene is possibly TRBD1 (5 bases). The CDR3 is 16 residues long. Trimming cost V 6 bases and J 0 bases, with 15 bases left between them. Germline V gene lookup returns CDR1 WSHSY and CDR2 SAAADI. The CDR3 loop is CASRPTRGSSYNEQFF. Here the CDR3 DNA reads TGCGCCAGCAGGCCCACAAGGGGTAGCTCCTACAATGAGCAGTTCTTC.

J is TRBJ2-5 and V is TRBV27; D gene ambiguous. Deletions cut 2 bases from V and 11 bases from J, with 15 bases between. The germline V gene encodes CDR1 MNHEY and CDR2 SMNVEV (reference sequence). There are 13 residues in the CDR3. This CDR3 is CASSLTVGNEQYF. The CDR3 DNA follows: TGTGCCAGCAGTTTAACAGTGGGCAATGAGCAGTACTTC.

The V call is TRBV19, the J call TRBJ2-1; 9 nucleotides line up with TRBD2. CDR3 length equals 16 residues. From germline, CDR1 is LNHDA and CDR2 SQIVND (reference sequence). V gave up 1 base and J gave up 2 bases; unmatched junction bases: 3. As DNA, the CDR3 is TGTGCCAGTAGTATAGGTCCTAGCGGGGCCTACAATGAGCAGTTCTTC. This codes for CASSIGPSGAYNEQFF. The full variable domain, in which reference TRBV19 and TRBJ2-1 provide the parts outside the CDR3, is DGGITQSPKYLFRKEGQNVTLSCEQNLNHDAMYWYRQDPGQGLRLIYYSQIVNDFQKGDIAEGYSVSREKKESFPLTVTSAQKNPTAFYLCASSIGPSGAYNEQFFGPGTRLTVL.

This clonotype has just a few counts. This chain connects TRBV24-1 to TRBJ1-4; D is unresolved. The V and J ends lost 0 bases and 11 bases respectively, with 3 bases between them. Per germline, CDR1 KGHDR and CDR2 SFDVKD. The CDR3 is made up of 11 amino acids. The CDR3 DNA sequence: TGTGCCACCAGTGATTTGCGGAAACTGTTTTTT. Translating gives CATSDLRKLFF.

The chain links TRBV5-1 to TRBJ2-5, with a weak D call TRBD2 (7 bases). Gene TRBJ2-7 matches the end of the DNA better, so the J call may be wrong. This CDR3 has 14 residues. Germline V gene lookup returns CDR1 SGHRS and CDR2 YFSETQ. CDR3 coding DNA: TGCGCCAGCAGCTTCCGGGGGGCGAACGACGAGCAGTACTTC. Its translation is CASSFRGANDEQYF.

The chain employs TRBV6-1 and TRBJ2-5; unclear D gene. The J call may be wrong; the DNA end is better matched by TRBJ2-7. This CDR3 is 15 amino acids long. Germline V lookup: CDR1 MNHNS, CDR2 SASEGT. Here the CDR3 reads CASSEGIRASSEQYF. In nucleotides, the CDR3 is TGTGCCAGCAGTGAAGGTATTAGGGCATCAAGCGAGCAGTACTTC.

The V call is TRBV5-4, the J call TRBJ2-3; D may be TRBD2 (7 bases). There are 16 residues in the CDR3. V was pared by 6 bases and J by 0 bases, with 17 bases between. CDR1 SGHNT and CDR2 YYREEE come from the germline V gene (reference sequence). The CDR3 DNA follows: TGTGCCAGCATGGGAGGGGGGGCTCGAAGCACAGATACGCAGTATTTT. This encodes CASMGGGARSTDTQYF. Complete variable domain (other parts from reference TRBV5-4 and TRBJ2-3): ETGVTQSPTHLIKTRGQQVTLRCSSQSGHNTVSWYQQALGQGPQFIFQYYREEENGRGNFPPRFSGLQFPNYSSELNVNALELDDSALYLCASMGGGARSTDTQYFGPGTRLTVL.

This chain's CDR3 is CASQGQVSTDTQYF. The CDR3 nucleotides read TGCGCCAGCCAGGGACAGGTTAGCACAGATACGCAGTATTTT. V usage is TRBV5-1 and J usage is TRBJ2-3; 8 positions agree with TRBD1. V shed 7 bases and J 0 bases; nucleotides not matched to a gene: 4. CDR1 is SGHRS and CDR2 is YFSETQ in the germline V gene. This CDR3 region has 14 residues.

The table lists this clonotype with a few counts. The CDR3 region has the DNA TGTGCCAGCACAACAGGGCATCGATATGGCTACACCTTC. Its translation: CASTTGHRYGYTF. This chain links TRBV6-1 with TRBJ1-2; possible D gene TRBD1, 6 bases. V lost 7 bases to trimming and J lost 5 bases, with 14 bases between them. CDR3 size: 13 residues. Germline loops: CDR1 MNHNS, CDR2 SASEGT.

The rearrangement links TRBV12-3 or TRBV12-4 to TRBJ2-5; the match to TRBD2 covers 9 bases. CDR3 length: 16 amino acids. Trimming took 4 bases from V and 11 from J; bases not matched to a gene: 17. CDR3 coding DNA: TGTGCCAGCAGTTCTAGCGGGACAAAGGAATACAATGAGCAGTACTTC. Protein product: CASSSSGTKEYNEQYF.

This clonotype was observed a handful of times. The V gene is TRBV20-1, the J gene TRBJ1-1, with D hard to call. Trimming removed 7 bases from V and 0 bases from J, with 9 bases in between. From germline, CDR1 is DFQATT and CDR2 SNEGSKA (reference sequence). This CDR3 has 12 amino acids. For the CDR3, the DNA is TGCAGTGGGTCCCGGGTGAACACTGAAGCTTTCTTT. It encodes CSGSRVNTEAFF.

The rearrangement uses TRBV12-3 or TRBV12-4 and TRBJ1-2; 9 bases match TRBD1. Trimming at V came to 8 bases and at J to 0 bases, leaving 13 bases not matched to a gene. This CDR3 region has 17 residues. For the CDR3, the DNA is TGTGCCAGCGACTCCCGGACAGGGGTAACGGCTAACTATGGCTACACCTTC. Translated, it gives CASDSRTGVTANYGYTF.

This clonotype has more than one count but fewer than ten. The rearrangement links TRBV7-2 to TRBJ1-5, with unresolved D. Trimming removed 3 bases at V and 5 bases at J, with 8 bases between. The CDR3 contains 13 residues. Germline V lookup: CDR1 SGHTA, CDR2 FQGNSA. In DNA, the CDR3 is TGTGCCAGCAGCTTCAATTTGGATCAGCCCCAGCATTTT. Encoded protein: CASSFNLDQPQHF.

The chain combines TRBV12-3 or TRBV12-4 with TRBJ2-1; D gene uncertain. The V end lost 6 bases, the J end lost 8 bases, and 17 bases lay between the germline ends. This CDR3 has 14 residues. CDR3 sequence: CASSDEYIKYEQFF. In DNA, the CDR3 is TGTGCCAGCAGCGACGAGTACATTAAGTATGAGCAGTTCTTC.

The rearrangement uses TRBV11-2 and TRBJ2-7; D call uncertain. CDR1 SGHAT and CDR2 FQNNGV come from the germline V gene. CDR3 length equals 15 residues. Trimming stripped 3 bases from V and 6 bases from J, with 18 bases between. This CDR3 is CASSFLSSAVGEQYF. CDR3 DNA sequence: TGTGCCAGCAGCTTTCTTTCGTCCGCGGTAGGCGAGCAGTACTTC.

This clonotype was seen more than once but under ten times. The chain couples TRBV20-1 to TRBJ2-1; the D is unclear. Trimming left V 1 base short and J 15 bases short, with 16 bases between. Germline V gives CDR1 DFQATT, CDR2 SNEGSKA (reference sequence). This CDR3 has 12 residues. The CDR3 protein is CSARVSLGNGFF. CDR3 bases: TGCAGTGCTAGAGTGTCCCTAGGGAATGGGTTCTTC.

This clonotype was recorded many times. The chain links TRBV20-1 to TRBJ2-5; 11 bases are shared with TRBD2. The CDR3 is made up of 18 amino acids. Looked up from germline, CDR1 is DFQATT and CDR2 is SNEGSKA (reference sequence). V shed 3 bases, J shed 2 bases, and the junction held 14 bases outside the gene matches. The CDR3 bases are TGCAGTGCTAGTCCGCTAGCGGGGGGCTCATGGGAACAAGAGACCCAGTACTTC. Protein sequence: CSASPLAGGSWEQETQYF.

This clonotype was counted a few times. The chain employs TRBV29-1 and TRBJ1-6; D might be TRBD1 (5 bases). In germline, CDR1 is SQVTM, CDR2 ANQGSEA. This CDR3 contains 14 residues. Between the trimmed V and J ends, which lost 6 bases and 5 bases, there was a span of 14 bases. In DNA form, the CDR3 reads TGCAGCGTATCTGTGGGGCGGGATAATTCACCCCTCCACTTT. This codes for CSVSVGRDNSPLHF. Combining the CDR3 with reference TRBV29-1 and TRBJ1-6 gives the whole variable domain SAVISQKPSRDICQRGTSLTIQCQVDSQVTMMFWYRQQPGQSLTLIATANQGSEATYESGFVIDKFPISRPNLTFSTLTVSNMSPEDSSIYLCSVSVGRDNSPLHFGNGTRLTVT.

The sample holds a few counts of this clonotype. This chain joins TRBV5-1 and TRBJ2-7, with TRBD2 identical over 10 bases. This CDR3 comprises 17 residues. Trimming cost V 2 bases and J 3 bases; bases outside gene matches: 11. From germline, CDR1 is SGHRS and CDR2 YFSETQ. CDR3 nucleotides: TGCGCCAGCAGCTTCGCTCCGAGCGGGGGGGCGGACTACGAGCAGTACTTC. Translation gives CASSFAPSGGADYEQYF.

Concerning this clonotype itself: One junction end does not reproduce the germline sequence, and a read error may be involved. The V gene is TRBV7-2, the J gene TRBJ2-1, with 11 nucleotides matching TRBD2. Germline values: CDR1 SGHTA, CDR2 FQGNSA. CDR3 length equals 14 residues. The CDR3 protein is CASSYSSGGNERFF. The CDR3 DNA reads as TGTGCCAGCAGCTATTCTAGCGGGGGGAATGAGCGGTTCTTC.